The next 3 T cell receptor beta chains were all read from a single sample in a study of T cell responses to AZD1222 COVID-19 vaccine. Sequenced by immunoSEQ multiplex PCR; TCRdb stores in-frame clones only, minus some. This sample has over 95,000 clones, with around 89% found just once. The sequencing here drew on peripheral blood, taken on day 0 of AZD1222 vaccination. The receptors were sampled from an adult in good health.

The gene calls are TRBV5-5 and TRBJ1-2; TRBD1 is a possible D gene (6 bases). V was pared by 2 bases and J by 1 base, with 12 bases between. This CDR3 is built from 15 residues. Germline CDR1 reads SGHKS; CDR2 reads YYEKEE (reference sequence). The CDR3 region has the DNA TGTGCCAGCAGCTTTGAGGACAGCGATAACTATGGCTACACCTTC. Its protein is CASSFEDSDNYGYTF. Based on the CDR3 plus reference TRBV5-5 and TRBJ1-2, the full variable domain is DAGVTQSPTHLIKTRGQQVTLRCSPISGHKSVSWYQQVLGQGPQFIFQYYEKEERGRGNFPDRFSARQFPNYSSELNVNALLLGDSALYLCASSFEDSDNYGYTFGSGTRLTVV.

The chain couples TRBV10-3 to TRBJ2-2, with D perhaps being TRBD1 or TRBD2 (5 bases each). This CDR3 spans 17 amino acids. Trimming took 6 bases from V and 0 from J, leaving 17 bases between them. CDR1 is ENHRY and CDR2 is SYGVKD in the germline V gene. In nucleotides, the CDR3 is TGTGCCATCAGAACTGGGTATGGGGGAGCGAACACCGGGGAGCTGTTTTTT. It yields the protein CAIRTGYGGANTGELFF.

The V gene is TRBV15, the J gene TRBJ2-7; 7 bases fit TRBD2. This CDR3 contains 14 residues. Germline values: CDR1 LNHNV, CDR2 YYDKDF (reference sequence). The V and J ends lost 5 bases and 5 bases, in that order; junction bases with no gene match: 9. CDR3 protein: CATSGGSENNEQYF. The CDR3 bases are TGTGCCACCAGCGGCGGGAGCGAAAATAACGAGCAGTACTTC.